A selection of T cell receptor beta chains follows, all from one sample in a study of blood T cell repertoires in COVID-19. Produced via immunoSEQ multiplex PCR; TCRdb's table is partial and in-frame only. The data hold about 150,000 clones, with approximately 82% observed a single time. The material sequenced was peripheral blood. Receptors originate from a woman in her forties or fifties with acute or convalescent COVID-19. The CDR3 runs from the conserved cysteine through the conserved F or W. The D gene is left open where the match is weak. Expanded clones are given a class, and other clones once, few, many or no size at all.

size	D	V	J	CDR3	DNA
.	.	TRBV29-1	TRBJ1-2	CSVQVRARGYTF	TGCAGCGTTCAAGTCAGGGCTCGTGGCTACACCTTC
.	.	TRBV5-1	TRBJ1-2	CASSLGSIGGGYTF	TGCGCCAGCAGCTTGGGGTCCATAGGAGGTGGCTACACCTTC
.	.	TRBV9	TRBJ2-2	CASSVGTSPGELFF	TGTGCCAGCAGCGTAGGAACTAGCCCCGGGGAGCTGTTTTTT
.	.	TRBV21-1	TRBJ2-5	CASSKNQYRVGETQYF	TGTGCCAGCAGCAAAAACCAGTACAGGGTAGGAGAGACCCAGTACTTC
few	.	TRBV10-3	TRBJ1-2	CAISTANYGYTF	TGTGCCATCAGCACAGCCAACTATGGCTACACCTTC
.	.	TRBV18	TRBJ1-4	CASSPRLMPTNEKLFF	TGTGCCAGCTCACCACGGCTCATGCCAACTAATGAAAAACTGTTTTTT
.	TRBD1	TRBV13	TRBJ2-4	CASSSKFGGQGAFLVKNIQYF	TGTGCCAGCAGCTCAAAATTCGGGGGACAGGGGGCATTTCTTGTCAAAAACATTCAGTACTTC
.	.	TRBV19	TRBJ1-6	CASSGGNSPLHF	TGTGCCAGCTCCGGAGGTAATTCACCCCTCCACTTT
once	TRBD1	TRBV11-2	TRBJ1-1	CASTNRGLNTEAFF	TGTGCCAGCACGAACAGGGGACTGAACACTGAAGCTTTCTTT
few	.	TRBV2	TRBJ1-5	CASNGDSSNQPQHF	TGTGCCAGCAACGGCGACAGTAGCAATCAGCCCCAGCATTTT
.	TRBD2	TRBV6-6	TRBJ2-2	CASSPSGLAGGTGELFF	TGTGCCAGCAGTCCCTCGGGACTAGCGGGGGGGACCGGGGAGCTGTTTTTT
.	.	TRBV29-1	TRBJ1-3	CSVEAGRNTIYF	TGCAGCGTTGAGGCAGGAAGAAACACCATATATTTT
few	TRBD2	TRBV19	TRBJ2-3	CASSFRTSGGVDTQYF	TGTGCCAGTAGTTTCCGGACTAGCGGGGGGGTGGATACGCAGTATTTT
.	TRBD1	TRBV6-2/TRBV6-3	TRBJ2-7	CASSSRPGTGASYEQYF	TGTGCCAGCAGTTCCCGTCCCGGGACAGGGGCCTCCTACGAGCAGTACTTC
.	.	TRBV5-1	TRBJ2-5	CASSLASPETQYF	TGCGCCAGCAGCTTGGCCAGTCCGGAGACCCAGTACTTC
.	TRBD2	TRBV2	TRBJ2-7	CASSRLAGEISYEQYF	TGTGCCAGCAGTAGACTAGCGGGAGAGATCTCCTACGAGCAGTACTTC
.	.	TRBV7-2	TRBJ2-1	CASSSRGSEQFF	TGTGCCAGCAGCTCCAGGGGTTCTGAGCAGTTCTTC
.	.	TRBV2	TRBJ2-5	CASSVQGPQETQYF	TGTGCCAGCAGTGTTCAGGGTCCCCAAGAGACCCAGTACTTC
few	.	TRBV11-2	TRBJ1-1	CASSFDSSEAFF	TGTGCCAGCAGCTTTGACAGTTCCGAAGCTTTCTTT